The next 2 T cell receptor beta chains were all read from a single sample in a study of blood T cell repertoires in COVID-19 (dated by TCRdb to about 2020). The library was produced with the immunoSEQ multiplex PCR assay. TCRdb stores this immuneACCESS table with in-frame sequences only. Part of the clones is absent; in the studies checked, under half of the shortfall reflects unresolved V genes, and no reason is known for the rest. This sample comprises 150,000 or so clones, approximately 91% of them detected only once. The ten largest account for over 2% of the sample. The material sequenced was peripheral blood. These receptors all come from a human donor in a cohort sampled during active COVID-19.

J is TRBJ2-5 and V is TRBV4-1; 8 bases are a match to TRBD1. The CDR3 has 19 amino acids. After removal of 2 bases from V and 1 base from J, the junction contained 15 bases not matched to a gene. Per germline, CDR1 MGHRA and CDR2 YSYEKL. In nucleotides, the CDR3 is TGCGCCAGCAGCCAACCCGAAACGCGCCTCGACAGGGGCCAAGAGACCCAGTACTTC. Its translation is CASSQPETRLDRGQETQYF.

The chain recombines TRBV9 with TRBJ1-2; 10 bases line up with TRBD1. This CDR3 has 24 amino acids. Germline lookup yields CDR1 SGDLS and CDR2 YYNGEE. V lost 2 bases and J lost 1; bases outside the gene matches: 29. The CDR3 bases are TGTGCCAGCAGCGTCCGGGACAGGGGCCTGGTGAATCAAGGTCCAGAAGGTGTTAACTATGGCTACACCTTC. Protein product: CASSVRDRGLVNQGPEGVNYGYTF. The whole variable domain, remainder taken from reference TRBV9 and TRBJ1-2, is DSGVTQTPKHLITATGQRVTLRCSPRSGDLSVYWYQQSLDQGLQFLIQYYNGEERAKGNILERFSAQQFPDLHSELNLSSLELGDSALYFCASSVRDRGLVNQGPEGVNYGYTFGSGTRLTVV.